Below are 22 T cell receptor beta chains sequenced from a single sample in a study of T cells expressing NK-cell markers (TCRdb year 2020). The library was prepared using 5' RACE. Sequencing was carried out with an Illumina HiSeq 2000. TCRdb reprocessed the reads, reporting each CDR3 protein sequence once and no DNA. The sample's own table lists 25,000 to 35,000 distinct CDR3 sequences. The ten biggest clones cover approximately 60% of the sample. Sequencing was performed on blood T cells: a sorted CD56 or NKG2C T cell subset, CD4+ or CD8+ T cells, or bulk PBMC T cells (not recorded which). All receptors derive from a woman aged 18 to 75 in good health.

The J gene is TRBJ1-2, the V gene TRBV12-3 or TRBV12-4; the D call from TCRdb, TRBD1, cannot be confirmed without DNA. This CDR3 has 15 residues. This chain's CDR3 is CASSSVGAGVLGYTF.

V and J are TRBV24-1 and TRBJ2-5; TCRdb proposes TRBD2, but this gene call is untestable without DNA. Germline V gives CDR1 KGHDR, CDR2 SFDVKD. CDR3 length: 15 residues. The CDR3 is CATSPGRGGLETQYF.

The chain employs TRBV7-9 and TRBJ2-3; absent DNA, TCRdb's TRBD2 call cannot be checked. Germline-derived CDR1 and CDR2 are SEHNR and FQNEAQ (reference sequence). The length of the CDR3 is 14 residues. The CDR3 region is CASSSGLGIYTQYF.

The chain combines TRBV18 with TRBJ1-3. This CDR3 comprises 16 residues. The germline V gene has CDR1 KGHSH and CDR2 LQKENI. The CDR3 region is CASSPTGGSSGNTIYF.

The chain combines TRBV7-2 with TRBJ2-1; there is no DNA to check the TCRdb D call of TRBD1. This CDR3 has 12 residues. CDR1 SGHTA and CDR2 FQGNSA come from the germline V gene. CDR3 sequence: CASSPGGLVQFF.

The chain has TRBV7-9 and TRBJ1-6. The CDR3 spans 12 residues. CDR1 and CDR2 (germline): SEHNR, FQNEAQ (reference sequence). The CDR3 here is CARSLGYSPLHF. The full variable domain, in which reference TRBV7-9 and TRBJ1-6 provide the parts outside the CDR3, is DTGVSQNPRHKITKRGQNVTFRCDPISEHNRLYWYRQTLGQGPEFLTYFQNEAQLEKSRLLSDRFSAERPKGSFSTLEIQRTEQGDSAMYLCARSLGYSPLHFGNGTRLTVT.

This chain connects TRBV24-1 to TRBJ2-3. The V gene's germline CDR1 is KGHDR and CDR2 SFDVKD. The CDR3 loop spans 13 amino acids. Here the CDR3 reads CATSEFRTDTQYF.

The chain couples TRBV20-1 to TRBJ2-7; TCRdb indicates TRBD2, and absent DNA this call remains unverified. Germline V gene sequence: CDR1 DFQATT, CDR2 SNEGSKA (reference sequence). The CDR3 extends over 12 amino acids. CDR3 loop: CSASELEVEQYF.

The chain has TRBV4-1 and TRBJ2-1; TCRdb selects TRBD1, and the lack of DNA leaves this call unchecked. CDR1 is MGHRA and CDR2 is YSYEKL in the germline V gene. The CDR3 loop spans 16 amino acids. The CDR3 region is CASSKGQGGSYNEQFF.

This chain uses TRBV4-2 with TRBJ2-1; TCRdb lists TRBD2, though no DNA is available to test this call. From germline, CDR1 is LGHNA and CDR2 YNFKEQ. CDR3 length: 13 residues. Here the CDR3 reads CASRRDLGDEQFF.

This rearrangement joins TRBV24-1 to TRBJ2-7; as DNA is missing, the TRBD1 call by TCRdb cannot be tested. Germline assignment: CDR1 KGHDR and CDR2 SFDVKD. The CDR3 spans 11 residues. This chain's CDR3 is CATRSGREQYF.

The chain combines TRBV3-1 with TRBJ2-1. The germline gives CDR1 LGHDT, CDR2 YNNKEL (reference sequence). This CDR3 comprises 15 residues. The CDR3 here is CASSQDLYSYNEQFF.

V and J are TRBV9 and TRBJ2-2. This CDR3 region has 14 residues. The germline V gene encodes CDR1 SGDLS and CDR2 YYNGEE. The CDR3 is CASSVGVSTGELFF. The full variable domain, with the rest looked up from reference TRBV9 and TRBJ2-2, is DSGVTQTPKHLITATGQRVTLRCSPRSGDLSVYWYQQSLDQGLQFLIQYYNGEERAKGNILERFSAQQFPDLHSELNLSSLELGDSALYFCASSVGVSTGELFFGEGSRLTVL.

The chain uses TRBV27 and TRBJ1-1; TCRdb indicates TRBD1, and absent DNA this call remains unverified. Germline V gene sequence: CDR1 MNHEY, CDR2 SMNVEV (reference sequence). CDR3 length equals 16 residues. CDR3 sequence reads: CASSLTPDRADTEAFF.

This rearrangement joins TRBV12-3 or TRBV12-4 to TRBJ2-3. The CDR3 totals 13 residues. The CDR3 spells CASSLASTDTQYF.

The chain carries TRBV5-5 and TRBJ1-1. The germline CDR1 and CDR2 sequences are SGHKS and YYEKEE (reference sequence). CDR3 size: 13 residues. This CDR3 is CASRNYLNTEAFF.

The CDR3 here is CSVEGQGSDYEQYF. The chain carries TRBV29-1 and TRBJ2-7; absent DNA, TCRdb's TRBD1 call cannot be checked. The CDR3 consists of 14 residues. Germline loops: CDR1 SQVTM, CDR2 ANQGSEA.

The chain is built from TRBV28 and TRBJ1-6; TCRdb returns TRBD1, unconfirmable since there is no DNA. Germline V CDR1 and CDR2: MDHEN, SYDVKM. This CDR3 has 14 residues. Here the CDR3 reads CASVSRDYNSPLHF.

The gene calls are TRBV12-3 or TRBV12-4 and TRBJ1-1; the TCRdb call, TRBD1, lacks DNA for checking. This CDR3 is built from 17 residues. The CDR3 region is CASSLLMWDRLNTEAFF.

The chain carries TRBV5-1 and TRBJ1-2; the TCRdb call, TRBD1, lacks DNA for checking. Germline V gives CDR1 SGHRS, CDR2 YFSETQ. The CDR3 spans 17 residues. This CDR3 reads CASSLDDRVFPPYGYTF.

The V gene is TRBV4-1, the J gene TRBJ1-4; TCRdb selects TRBD1, and the lack of DNA leaves this call unchecked. The CDR3 is 15 residues long. Germline CDR1 MGHRA, CDR2 YSYEKL. The CDR3 here is CASSQASGQVEKLFF.

CDR3 sequence reads: CASSPPASGDTDTQYF. V is TRBV18 and J is TRBJ2-3; TCRdb picks TRBD2, but there is no DNA to check that call. CDR1 and CDR2 from the germline V gene are KGHSH and LQKENI. The length of the CDR3 is 16 residues.